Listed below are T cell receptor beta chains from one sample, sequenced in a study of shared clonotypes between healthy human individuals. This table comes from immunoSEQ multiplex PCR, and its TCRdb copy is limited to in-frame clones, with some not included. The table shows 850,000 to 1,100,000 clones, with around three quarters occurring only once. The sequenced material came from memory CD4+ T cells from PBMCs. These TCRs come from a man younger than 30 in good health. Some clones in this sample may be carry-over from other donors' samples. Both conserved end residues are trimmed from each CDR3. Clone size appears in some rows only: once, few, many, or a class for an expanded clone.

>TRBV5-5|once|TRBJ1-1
ASSLSSGTEAF
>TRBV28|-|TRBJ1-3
ASSSKVPLTIY
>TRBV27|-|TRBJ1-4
ASSLRETEKLF
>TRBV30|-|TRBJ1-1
AWSPGTEAF
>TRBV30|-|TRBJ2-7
AWTSERSYEQY
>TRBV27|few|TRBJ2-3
ASSSSRGADTQY
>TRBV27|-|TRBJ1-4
ASSVDILNEKLF
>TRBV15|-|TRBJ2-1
ATSRVYNEQF
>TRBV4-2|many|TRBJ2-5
ASSQTGGGQETQY
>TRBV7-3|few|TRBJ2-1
ASSLSRTSGRYNEQF
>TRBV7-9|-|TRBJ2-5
ASSRATGGGETQY
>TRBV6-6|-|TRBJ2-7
ASRKTGGHEQY
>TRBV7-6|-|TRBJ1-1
ASSWDEVAF
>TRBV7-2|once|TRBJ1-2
ASSQSPGGGGYT
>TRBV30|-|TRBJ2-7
AWSAGAYEQY
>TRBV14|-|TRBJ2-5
ASSQDRFGGSETQY
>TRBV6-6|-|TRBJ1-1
ASSYGRDRVNLEAF
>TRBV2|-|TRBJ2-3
ASSLVDQENQY
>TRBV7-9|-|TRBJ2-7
ASSPRGGKYEQY
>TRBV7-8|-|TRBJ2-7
ASSLRTEAYEQY
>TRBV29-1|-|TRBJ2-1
SVRKLQGNNEQF
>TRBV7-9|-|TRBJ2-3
ASSSWDDTQY
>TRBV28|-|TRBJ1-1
ASSPGDRGITEAF
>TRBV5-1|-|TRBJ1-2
ASSFNRDRFYGYT
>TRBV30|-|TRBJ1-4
AWGQGSNEKLF
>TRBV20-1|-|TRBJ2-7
SATEDYEQY
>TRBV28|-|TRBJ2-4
ASRSSGRDIQY
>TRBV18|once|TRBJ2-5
ASSPQVTKETQY
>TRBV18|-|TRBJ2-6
ASSPPGQEANVLT
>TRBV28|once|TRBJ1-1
ASSLGRWGTEAF
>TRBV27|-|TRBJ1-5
ASSLRGIQPQH
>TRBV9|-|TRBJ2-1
ASSASGDAYEQF
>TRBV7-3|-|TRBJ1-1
ASSSIQIEFTEAF
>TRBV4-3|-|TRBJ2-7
ASSQGLAYEQY
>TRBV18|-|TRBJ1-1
ASSPPVGRNTEAF
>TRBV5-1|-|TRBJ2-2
ASSFVVMGGSTPNTGELF
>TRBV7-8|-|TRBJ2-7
ASSFILAGASEQY
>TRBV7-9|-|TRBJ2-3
ASSLDHAEDTQY
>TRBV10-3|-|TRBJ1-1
AITGGRNTEAF